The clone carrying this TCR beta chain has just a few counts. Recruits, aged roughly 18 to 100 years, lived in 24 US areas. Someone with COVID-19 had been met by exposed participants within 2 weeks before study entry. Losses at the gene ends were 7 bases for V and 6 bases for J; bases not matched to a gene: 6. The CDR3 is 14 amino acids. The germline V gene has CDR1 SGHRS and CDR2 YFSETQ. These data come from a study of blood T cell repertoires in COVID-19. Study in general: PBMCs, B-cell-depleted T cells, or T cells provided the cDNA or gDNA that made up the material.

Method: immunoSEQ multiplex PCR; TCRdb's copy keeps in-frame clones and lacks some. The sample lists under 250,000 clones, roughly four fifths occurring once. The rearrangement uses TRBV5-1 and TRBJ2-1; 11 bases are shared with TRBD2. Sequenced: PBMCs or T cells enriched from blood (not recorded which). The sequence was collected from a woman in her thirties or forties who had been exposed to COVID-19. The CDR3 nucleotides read TGCGCCAGCGGGCTAGCGGGGGGTGGCAATGAGCAGTTCTTC. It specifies CASGLAGGGNEQFF.